The clone carrying this T cell receptor (beta chain) was counted at least ten times. Its target is unknown. Trimming removed 4 bases at V and 8 bases at J, with 12 bases between. CDR3 length: 13 residues. This entry comes from a study of identical twins. Via MiXCR, TCRdb re-called the 5' RACE reads, giving one row per CDR3 protein. The table lists approximately 670,000 distinct CDR3 sequences, less than 7% of them singletons. General study points: Beta out-of-frame sequences showed weaker excess sharing between twins. Fewer insertions marked abundant cord blood beta clonotypes; young adult naive trended weakly, memory not at all. Analyses of zero insertions could be partly confounded by invariant MAIT and iNKT cells. Out-of-frame alpha sequences common to twins were enriched for low generation probability.

This receptor was taken from a young man in good health. This chain connects TRBV12-3 or TRBV12-4 to TRBJ2-1, with D tentatively TRBD1 (7 bases). Sequencing input: naive T cells sorted from blood. CDR3 amino acids: CASSSGDRDEQFF. DNA for the CDR3: TGTGCCAGCAGTTCGGGGGACAGAGATGAGCAGTTCTTC.